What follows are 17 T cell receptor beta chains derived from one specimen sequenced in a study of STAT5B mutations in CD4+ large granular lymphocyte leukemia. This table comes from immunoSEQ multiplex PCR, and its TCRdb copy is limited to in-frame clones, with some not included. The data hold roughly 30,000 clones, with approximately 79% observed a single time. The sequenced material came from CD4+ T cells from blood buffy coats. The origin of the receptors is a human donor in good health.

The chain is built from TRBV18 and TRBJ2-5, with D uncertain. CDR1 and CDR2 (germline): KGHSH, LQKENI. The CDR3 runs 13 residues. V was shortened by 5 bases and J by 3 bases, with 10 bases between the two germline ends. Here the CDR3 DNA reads TGTGCCAGCTCAACCTTCTTGGAAGAGACCCAGTACTTC. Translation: CASSTFLEETQYF.

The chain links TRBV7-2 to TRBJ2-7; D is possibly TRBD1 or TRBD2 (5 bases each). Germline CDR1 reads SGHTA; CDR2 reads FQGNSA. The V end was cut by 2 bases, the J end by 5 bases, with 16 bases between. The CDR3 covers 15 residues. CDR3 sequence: CASSLLGRHLDEQYF. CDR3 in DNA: TGTGCCAGCAGCTTACTGGGACGCCACCTAGACGAGCAGTACTTC.

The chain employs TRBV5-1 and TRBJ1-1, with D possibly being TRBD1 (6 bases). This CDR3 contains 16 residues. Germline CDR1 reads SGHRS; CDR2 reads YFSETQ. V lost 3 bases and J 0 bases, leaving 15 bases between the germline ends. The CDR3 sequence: CASSSKMDSLNTEAFF. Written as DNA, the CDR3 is TGCGCCAGCAGCTCTAAGATGGACAGCCTGAACACTGAAGCTTTCTTT.

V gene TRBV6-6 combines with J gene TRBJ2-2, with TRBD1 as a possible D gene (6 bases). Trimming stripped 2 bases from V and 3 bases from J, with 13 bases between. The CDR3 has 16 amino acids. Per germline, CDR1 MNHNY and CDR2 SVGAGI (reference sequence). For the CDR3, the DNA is TGTGCCAGCAGTTACCACCGGGACACCTACACCGGGGAGCTGTTTTTT. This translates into CASSYHRDTYTGELFF.

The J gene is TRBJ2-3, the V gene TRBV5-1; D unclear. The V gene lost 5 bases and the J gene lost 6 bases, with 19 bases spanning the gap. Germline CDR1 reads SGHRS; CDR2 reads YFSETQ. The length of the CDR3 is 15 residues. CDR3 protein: CASSLEVRQTDTQYF. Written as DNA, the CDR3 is TGCGCCAGCAGTCTCGAGGTCCGGCAGACGGATACGCAGTATTTT.

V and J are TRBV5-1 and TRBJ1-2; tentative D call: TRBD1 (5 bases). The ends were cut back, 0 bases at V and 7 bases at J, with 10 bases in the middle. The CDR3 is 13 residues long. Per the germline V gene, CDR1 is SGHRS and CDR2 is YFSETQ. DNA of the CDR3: TGCGCCAGCAGCTTGGGCCAGGGCGGTGGCTACACCTTC. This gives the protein CASSLGQGGGYTF. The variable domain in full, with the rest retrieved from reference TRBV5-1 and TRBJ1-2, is KAGVTQTPRYLIKTRGQQVTLSCSPISGHRSVSWYQQTPGQGLQFLFEYFSETQRNKGNFPGRFSGRQFSNSRSEMNVSTLELGDSALYLCASSLGQGGGYTFGSGTRLTVV.

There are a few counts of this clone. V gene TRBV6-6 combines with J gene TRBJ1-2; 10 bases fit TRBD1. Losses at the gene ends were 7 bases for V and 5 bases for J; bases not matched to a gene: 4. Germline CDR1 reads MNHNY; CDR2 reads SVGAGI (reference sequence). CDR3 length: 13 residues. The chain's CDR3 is CASNDRGPYGYTF. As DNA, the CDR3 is TGTGCCAGCAATGACAGGGGGCCATATGGCTACACCTTC.

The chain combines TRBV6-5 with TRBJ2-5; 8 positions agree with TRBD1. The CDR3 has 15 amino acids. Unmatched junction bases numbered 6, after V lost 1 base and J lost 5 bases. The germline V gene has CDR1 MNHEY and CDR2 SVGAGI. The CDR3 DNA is TGTGCCAGCAGTTACTGGGACAGGCCGGGGGAGACCCAGTACTTC. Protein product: CASSYWDRPGETQYF.

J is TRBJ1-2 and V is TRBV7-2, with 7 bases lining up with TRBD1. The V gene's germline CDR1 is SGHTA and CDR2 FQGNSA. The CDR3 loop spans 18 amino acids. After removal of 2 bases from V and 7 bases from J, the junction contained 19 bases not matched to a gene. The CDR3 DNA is TGTGCCAGCAGCTTACTATTCTTTACCCCTGACAGGGCGGCTGGCTACACCTTC. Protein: CASSLLFFTPDRAAGYTF. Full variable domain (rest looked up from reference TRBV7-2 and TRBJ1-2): GAGVSQSPSNKVTEKGKDVELRCDPISGHTALYWYRQSLGQGLEFLIYFQGNSAPDKSGLPSDRFSAERTGGSVSTLTIQRTQQEDSAVYLCASSLLFFTPDRAAGYTFGSGTRLTVV.

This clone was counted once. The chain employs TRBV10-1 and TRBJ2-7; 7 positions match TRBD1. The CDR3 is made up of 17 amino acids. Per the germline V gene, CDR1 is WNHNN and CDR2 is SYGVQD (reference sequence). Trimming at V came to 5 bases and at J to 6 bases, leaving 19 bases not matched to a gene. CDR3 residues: CASSTPPHDRVSGEQYV. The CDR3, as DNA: TGCGCCAGCAGTACCCCCCCCCACGACAGGGTTTCGGGCGAGCAGTACGTC.

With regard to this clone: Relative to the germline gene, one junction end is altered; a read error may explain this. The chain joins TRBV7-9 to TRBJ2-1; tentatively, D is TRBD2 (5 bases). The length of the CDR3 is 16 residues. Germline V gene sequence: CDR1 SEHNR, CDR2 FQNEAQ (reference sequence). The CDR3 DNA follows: TGTGCCAGCAGCCTAGCTGGTAATTTCGCCAACAATGAGCAGTTCTTC. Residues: CASSLAGNFANNEQFF.

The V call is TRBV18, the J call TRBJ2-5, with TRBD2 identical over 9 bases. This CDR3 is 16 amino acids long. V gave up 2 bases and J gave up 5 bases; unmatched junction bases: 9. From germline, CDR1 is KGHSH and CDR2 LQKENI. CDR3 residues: CASSPLGGGVSETQYF. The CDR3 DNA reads TGTGCCAGCTCACCATTAGGCGGGGGGGTCTCGGAGACCCAGTACTTC. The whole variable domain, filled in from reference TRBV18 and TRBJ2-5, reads NAGVMQNPRHLVRRRGQEARLRCSPMKGHSHVYWYRQLPEEGLKFMVYLQKENIIDESGMPKERFSAEFPKEGPSILRIQQVVRGDSAAYFCASSPLGGGVSETQYFGPGTRLLVL.

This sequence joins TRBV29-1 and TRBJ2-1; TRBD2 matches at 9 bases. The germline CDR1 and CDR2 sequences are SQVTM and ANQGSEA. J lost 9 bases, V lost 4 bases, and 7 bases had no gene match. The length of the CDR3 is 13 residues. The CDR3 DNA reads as TGCAGCGTTGTTGGCGGGGGGGCCGGTGAGCAGTTCTTC. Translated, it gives CSVVGGGAGEQFF.

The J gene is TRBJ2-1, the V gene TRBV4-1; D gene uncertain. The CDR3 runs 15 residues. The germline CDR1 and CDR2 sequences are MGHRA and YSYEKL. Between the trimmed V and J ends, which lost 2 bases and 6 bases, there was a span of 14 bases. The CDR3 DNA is TGCGCCAGCAGCCAATTAACACTACCACTCAATGAGCAGTTCTTC. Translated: CASSQLTLPLNEQFF.

CDR3 coding DNA: TGTGCCAGCAAGGGGGTCACAACGGGGGGGCTCAGCACAGATACGCAGTATTTT. Translating gives CASKGVTTGGLSTDTQYF. The chain is built from TRBV2 and TRBJ2-3, with 8 bases lining up with TRBD2. The J segment lost 0 bases and the V segment lost 7 bases, leaving 15 bases of the junction unmatched. The CDR3 runs 18 residues. Germline V CDR1 and CDR2: SNHLY, FYNNEI.

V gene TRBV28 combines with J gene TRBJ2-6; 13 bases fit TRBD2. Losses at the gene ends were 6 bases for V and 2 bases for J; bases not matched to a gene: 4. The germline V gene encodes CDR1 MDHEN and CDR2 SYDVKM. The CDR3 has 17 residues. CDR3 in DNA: TGTGCCAGCAGAACTAGCGGGGGGGCGGCTGGGGCCAACGTCCTGACTTTC. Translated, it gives CASRTSGGAAGANVLTF.

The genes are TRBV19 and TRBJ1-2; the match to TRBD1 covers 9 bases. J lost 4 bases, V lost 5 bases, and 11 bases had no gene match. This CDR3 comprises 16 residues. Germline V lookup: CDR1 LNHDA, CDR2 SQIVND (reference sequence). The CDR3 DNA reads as TGTGCCAGTAGTTCGGAACAGGGGGCCTCTGTCTATGGCTACACCTTC. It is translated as CASSSEQGASVYGYTF.